Below, one T cell receptor beta chain is given with its context. Germline V gives CDR1 LNHDA, CDR2 SQIVND (reference sequence). There are 16 residues in the CDR3. The ends were cut back, 6 bases at V and 0 bases at J, with 15 bases in the middle. The data belong to a study of control samples from healthy donors and cancer patients. The protocol was immunoSEQ multiplex PCR, while the TCRdb copy is restricted to in-frame clones and leaves out a portion. Of 90,000 to 100,000 clones listed, 79% were seen once; the top ten hold more than 9%. V gene TRBV19 combines with J gene TRBJ1-3; D not resolved. The sequence derives from a young woman in good health. Sequencing was done on a sample of blood. CDR3 region: CASRGSGEYSGNTIYF. CDR3 bases: TGTGCCAGTAGAGGCAGTGGCGAATACTCTGGAAACACCATATATTTT.